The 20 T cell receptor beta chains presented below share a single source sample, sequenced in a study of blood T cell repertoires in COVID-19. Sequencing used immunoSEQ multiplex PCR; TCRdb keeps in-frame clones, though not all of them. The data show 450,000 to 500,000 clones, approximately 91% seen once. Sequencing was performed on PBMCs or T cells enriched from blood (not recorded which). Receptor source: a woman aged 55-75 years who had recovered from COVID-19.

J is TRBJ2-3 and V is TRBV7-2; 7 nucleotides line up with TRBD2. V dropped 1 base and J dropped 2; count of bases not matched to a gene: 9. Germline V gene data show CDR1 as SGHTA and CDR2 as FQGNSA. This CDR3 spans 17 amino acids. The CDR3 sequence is CASSLGPASGFTDTQYF. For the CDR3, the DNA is TGTGCCAGCAGCTTAGGACCGGCTAGCGGATTCACAGATACGCAGTATTTT.

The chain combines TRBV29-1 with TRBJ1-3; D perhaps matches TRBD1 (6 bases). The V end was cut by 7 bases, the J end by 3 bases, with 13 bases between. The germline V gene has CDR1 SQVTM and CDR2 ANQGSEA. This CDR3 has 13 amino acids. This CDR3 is CSAATGYGNTIYF. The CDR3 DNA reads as TGCAGCGCCGCAACAGGGTATGGAAACACCATATATTTT.

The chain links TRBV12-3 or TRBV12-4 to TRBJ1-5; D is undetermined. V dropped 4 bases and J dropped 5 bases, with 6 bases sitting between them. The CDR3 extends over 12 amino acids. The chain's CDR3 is CASSSRDQPQHF. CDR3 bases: TGTGCCAGCAGTTCCCGGGATCAGCCCCAGCATTTT.

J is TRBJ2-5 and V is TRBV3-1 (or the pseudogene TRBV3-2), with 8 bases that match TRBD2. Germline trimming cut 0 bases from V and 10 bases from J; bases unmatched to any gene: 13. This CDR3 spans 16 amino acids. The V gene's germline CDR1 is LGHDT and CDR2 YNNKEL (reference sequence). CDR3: CASSQDGAGGPWGQYF. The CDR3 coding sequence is TGTGCCAGCAGCCAAGACGGGGCGGGGGGCCCCTGGGGCCAGTACTTC.

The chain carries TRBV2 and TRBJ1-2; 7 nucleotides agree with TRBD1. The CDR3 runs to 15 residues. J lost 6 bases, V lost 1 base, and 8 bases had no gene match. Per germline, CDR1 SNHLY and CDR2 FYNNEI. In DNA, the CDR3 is TGTGCCAGCAGTGAAGTATTAGGCAGGGGGAATGGCTACACCTTC. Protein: CASSEVLGRGNGYTF.

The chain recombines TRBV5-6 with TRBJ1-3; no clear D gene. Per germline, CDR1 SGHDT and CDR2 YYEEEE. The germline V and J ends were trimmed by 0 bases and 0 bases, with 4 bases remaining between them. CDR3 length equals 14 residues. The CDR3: CASSLARSGNTIYF. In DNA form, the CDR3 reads TGTGCCAGCAGCTTGGCCCGCTCTGGAAACACCATATATTTT. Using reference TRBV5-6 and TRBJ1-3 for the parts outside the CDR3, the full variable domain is DAGVTQSPTHLIKTRGQQVTLRCSPKSGHDTVSWYQQALGQGPQFIFQYYEEEERQRGNFPDRFSGHQFPNYSSELNVNALLLGDSALYLCASSLARSGNTIYFGEGSWLTVV.

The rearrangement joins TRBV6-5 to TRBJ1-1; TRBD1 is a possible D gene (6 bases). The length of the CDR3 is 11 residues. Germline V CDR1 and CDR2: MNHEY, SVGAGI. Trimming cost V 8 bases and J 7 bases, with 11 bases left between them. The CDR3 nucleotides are TGTGCCAGCTCCCCAGGGGTTGAAGCTTTCTTT. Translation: CASSPGVEAFF.

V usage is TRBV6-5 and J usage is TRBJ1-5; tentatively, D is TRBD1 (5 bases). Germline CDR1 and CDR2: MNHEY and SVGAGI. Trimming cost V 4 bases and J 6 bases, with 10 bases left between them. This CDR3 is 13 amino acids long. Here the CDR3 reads CASSSGVLQPQHF. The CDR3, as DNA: TGTGCCAGCAGTTCGGGGGTGCTTCAGCCCCAGCATTTT.

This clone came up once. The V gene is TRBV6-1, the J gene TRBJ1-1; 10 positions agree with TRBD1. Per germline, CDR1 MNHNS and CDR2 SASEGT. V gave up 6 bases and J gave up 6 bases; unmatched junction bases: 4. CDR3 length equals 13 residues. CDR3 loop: CASSRDRGAEAFF. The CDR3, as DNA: TGTGCCAGCAGCCGGGACAGGGGCGCTGAAGCTTTCTTT.

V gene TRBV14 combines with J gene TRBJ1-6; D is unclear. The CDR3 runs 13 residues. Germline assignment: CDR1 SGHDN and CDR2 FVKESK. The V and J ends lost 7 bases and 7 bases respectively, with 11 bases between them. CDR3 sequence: CASTTVPNSPLHF. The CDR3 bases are TGTGCCAGCACCACGGTTCCGAATTCACCCCTCCACTTT.

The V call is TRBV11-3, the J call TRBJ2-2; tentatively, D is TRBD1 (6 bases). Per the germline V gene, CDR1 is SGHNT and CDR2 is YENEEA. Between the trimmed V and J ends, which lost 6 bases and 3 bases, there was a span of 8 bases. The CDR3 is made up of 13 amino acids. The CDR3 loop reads CASSTGYTGELFF. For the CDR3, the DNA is TGTGCCAGCAGTACAGGGTACACCGGGGAGCTGTTTTTT.

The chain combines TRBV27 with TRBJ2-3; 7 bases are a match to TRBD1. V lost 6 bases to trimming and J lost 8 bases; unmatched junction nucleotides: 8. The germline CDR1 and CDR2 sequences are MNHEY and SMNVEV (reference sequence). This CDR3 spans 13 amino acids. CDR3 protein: CASRGTAEGTQYF. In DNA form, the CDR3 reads TGTGCCAGCAGGGGGACAGCGGAAGGTACGCAGTATTTT.

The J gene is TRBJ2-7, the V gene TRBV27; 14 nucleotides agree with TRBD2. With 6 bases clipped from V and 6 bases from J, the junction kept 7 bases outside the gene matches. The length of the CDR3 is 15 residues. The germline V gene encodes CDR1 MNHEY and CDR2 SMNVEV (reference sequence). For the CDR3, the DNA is TGTGCCAGCAGGCAGACTAGCGGGGGGGCCTTCGAGCAGTACGTC. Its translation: CASRQTSGGAFEQYV.

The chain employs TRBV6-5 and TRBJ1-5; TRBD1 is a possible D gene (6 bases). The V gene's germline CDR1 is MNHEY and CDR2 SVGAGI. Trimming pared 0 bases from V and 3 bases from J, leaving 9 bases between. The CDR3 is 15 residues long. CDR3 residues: CASSYSRTDNQPQHF. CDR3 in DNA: TGTGCCAGCAGTTACTCTAGGACAGACAATCAGCCCCAGCATTTT.

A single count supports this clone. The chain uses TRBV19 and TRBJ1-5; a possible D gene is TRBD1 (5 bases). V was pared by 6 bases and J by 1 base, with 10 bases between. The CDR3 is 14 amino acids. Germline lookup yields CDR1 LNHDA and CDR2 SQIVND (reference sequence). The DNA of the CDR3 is TGTGCCAGTAGCCCAGGGTTAAGCAATCAGCCCCAGCATTTT. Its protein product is CASSPGLSNQPQHF.

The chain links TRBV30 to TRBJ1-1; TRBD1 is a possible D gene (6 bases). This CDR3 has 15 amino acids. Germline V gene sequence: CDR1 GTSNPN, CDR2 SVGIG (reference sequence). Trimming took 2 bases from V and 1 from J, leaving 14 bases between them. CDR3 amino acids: CAWSPWGTTNTEAFF. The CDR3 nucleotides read TGTGCCTGGAGTCCTTGGGGGACAACGAACACTGAAGCTTTCTTT.

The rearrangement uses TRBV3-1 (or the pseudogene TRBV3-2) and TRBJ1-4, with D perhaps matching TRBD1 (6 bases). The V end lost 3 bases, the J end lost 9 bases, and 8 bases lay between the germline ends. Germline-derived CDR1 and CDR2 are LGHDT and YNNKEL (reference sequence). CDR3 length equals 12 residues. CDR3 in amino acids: CASSHGTQKLFF. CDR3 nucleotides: TGTGCCAGCAGCCACGGGACACAAAAACTGTTTTTT.

CDR3 DNA sequence: TGTGCCAGCAGTTACGGTGGCAGCGGGGAAAAACTGTTTTTT. Protein sequence: CASSYGGSGEKLFF. The rearrangement links TRBV6-2 or TRBV6-3 to TRBJ1-4; D gene unclear. Trimming took 2 bases from V and 8 from J, leaving 12 bases between them. This CDR3 is built from 14 residues. Germline CDR1 MNHEY, CDR2 SVGEGT.

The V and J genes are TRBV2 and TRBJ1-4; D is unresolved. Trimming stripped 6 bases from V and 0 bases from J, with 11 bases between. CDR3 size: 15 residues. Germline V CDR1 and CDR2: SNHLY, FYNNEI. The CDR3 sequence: CASRLTTATNEKLFF. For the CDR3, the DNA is TGTGCCAGCAGATTAACCACAGCAACTAATGAAAAACTGTTTTTT.

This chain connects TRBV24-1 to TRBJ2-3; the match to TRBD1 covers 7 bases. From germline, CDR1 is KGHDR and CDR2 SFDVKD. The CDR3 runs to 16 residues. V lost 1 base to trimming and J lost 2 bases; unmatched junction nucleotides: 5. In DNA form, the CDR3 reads TGTGCCACCAGTGATTTAGGGGACAGAGACACAGATACGCAGTATTTT. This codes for CATSDLGDRDTDTQYF.